The present TCR beta chain was sequenced within a study of CD8+CD57+ T cells in acquired aplastic anemia. Across the whole study: Across the sorted CD4+ and CD8+ cells, DNA amounts averaged roughly 3 ug. Whole-study results and caveats: Patient and control CD8+ Simpson's diversity was not significantly different.

Both TCR beta VDJ combination and CDR3 sequence profiling were carried out. Genomic DNA was the template for this profiling. TCRdb redid the calling of the reads with MiXCR, one entry per CDR3 protein. This table holds 200,000 or so distinct CDR3 sequences, less than 75% found once. The table lists this clonotype with many counts. Its antigen is still unknown. Sequencing was done on patients that had shown CD8+CD57+ cell expansion by flow cytometry. Severe acquired aplastic anemia affected all patients. Sequencing was carried out using sorted CD4+, CD8+, or CD8+CD57+ T cells (not recorded which) from PBMCs. The TCR sequence derives from a human donor with aplastic anemia.

CDR3 residues: CASSETSGGHNEQFF. In nucleotides, the CDR3 is TGTGCCAGCAGTGAAACTAGCGGGGGGCACAATGAGCAGTTCTTC. V and J are TRBV6-4 and TRBJ2-1; 12 positions agree with TRBD2. V shed 3 bases, J shed 5 bases, and the junction held 2 bases outside the gene matches. Germline V CDR1 and CDR2: MRHNA, SNTAGT. The CDR3 runs 15 residues.